This T cell receptor (beta chain) was identified in a study of T-cell memory formation after mild COVID-19 (dated by TCRdb to the early 2020s). About the investigation overall: TCR sequence clusters from the two donors were found to be largely donor specific. Longitudinal TCRalpha and TCRbeta repertoire sequencing tracked T-cell clones expanding and contracting after mild COVID-19 in a couple of donors. Two young, previously healthy adult volunteers, one female and one male, were included in the cohort.

From a lookup of the germline V gene, CDR1 and CDR2 are KGHSH and LQKENI. From cysteine to phenylalanine, the CDR3 is 12 amino acids long. Of the read, only the CDR3 DNA is kept; its 36 bases are in frame from base 1. V and J lose 3 bases and 10 bases, and a span of 10 bases separates them. Ficoll-Paque density gradient centrifugation was used to isolate PBMCs. Results and caveats for the whole study, not just this receptor: Contracting CD4+ clones were found mainly in CM and EM memory subsets, while CD8+ clones were enriched in EMRA. Some responding clones were found in pre-infection memory, which suggests that pre-existing cross-reactive memory T cells took part in the SARS-CoV-2 response. From day 15 to 85, contracting clones showed balanced CD4/CD8 phenotypes, whereas a second wave of clones that expanded from day 15 to 37 leaned towards CD4+. Only a couple of mild cases were covered in the study, and larger cohorts including severe cases with pre-infection samples were considered necessary. SARS-CoV-2 specificity of the second-wave clones peaking on day 37 was not confirmed.

Turning to this clonotype: What antigen it recognizes has not been identified. It has no much larger one-base neighbor in the sample; base qualities were not kept.

Sequencing was performed on an Illumina NovaSeq 6000. Using 5'RACE with constant-segment primers, TCRalpha and TCRbeta cDNA libraries were constructed, with sample barcodes and unique molecular identifiers added in the process. RNA was extracted from every sample with Trizol reagent. Amplification of the libraries took two PCR steps, and the second step added a second sample barcode plus Illumina TruSeq adapters. Libraries were sequenced on an Illumina NovaSeq with 2 x 150 bp paired-end reads. The authors processed their data as follows. The reads were demultiplexed and collapsed into UMI-guided consensus sequences using migec v1.2.7. With mixcr v2.1.11, UMI consensuses were aligned to TRA and TRB V and J templates and assembled into clonotypes. A clonotype was counted as expanded or contracted only when both edgeR and NoisET called the clonotype significant, with the noise models trained on biological replicates. For edgeR calls, the thresholds were a false discovery rate-adjusted p below 0.01 and a log2 fold-change of 1. PCA with hierarchical clustering of max-normalized trajectories of the 1000 most abundant clonotypes was used as exploratory dynamics analysis. The CD4 or CD8 phenotype of responding clones was assigned using the separately sequenced CD4+ and CD8+ repertoires. The public sequencing data were trimmed at Q25 with fastp and processed into clonotypes with MiXCR by TCRdb, which kept only in-frame beta chains. Every distinct CDR3 protein forms one entry, paired with its most common genes and DNA. The V and J calls and clone size come from TCRdb's table, not from the authors' own analysis. The sample yields hundreds of thousands of distinct CDR3 sequences; around a quarter were counted once. The ten largest clonotypes hold around an eighth of the sample.

This TCR was recovered from an adult woman who had mild COVID-19 (a few samples of this study predate the infection). The sample titles of this study are shuffled in the database, so cell type and time point are left out; the donor was told from shared clones. Recombination linked TRBV18 to TRBJ2-1; TRBD2 is perhaps the D gene, given 6 matching bases. Source material: PBMCs or a T cell subset sorted from them (not recorded which). The CDR3 in this case is CASSPREAEQFF. The DNA sequence is given as TGTGCCAGCTCACCCAGGGAGGCAGAGCAGTTCTTC.